This entry lists 13 T cell receptor beta chains sequenced from one sample in a study of blood T cells in healthy people across ages. A second PCR, run for about 7 to 12 cycles, used a sample-barcoded 5' primer plus a J-beta primer mix. Via MiXCR, TCRdb re-called the 5' RACE reads, giving one row per CDR3 protein. The table lists about 830,000 distinct CDR3 sequences, roughly 64% of them singletons. The sample consisted of blood. The source of these receptors is a man aged 25-45 years in good health.

The chain is built from TRBV20-1 and TRBJ1-5, with 7 bases lining up with TRBD1. This CDR3 region has 13 residues. CDR1 DFQATT and CDR2 SNEGSKA come from the germline V gene (reference sequence). V dropped 6 bases and J dropped 3; count of bases not matched to a gene: 5. The CDR3 spells CSAHRGINQPQHF. The DNA for the CDR3 is TGCAGTGCCCACAGGGGAATCAATCAGCCCCAGCATTTT.

In its sample, this clonotype was seen once. V and J are TRBV7-8 and TRBJ2-1, with 9 bases lining up with TRBD2. Losses at the gene ends were 2 bases for V and 6 bases for J; bases not matched to a gene: 5. In germline, CDR1 is SGHVS, CDR2 FQNEAQ. This CDR3 contains 15 residues. The DNA for the CDR3 is TGTGCCAGCAGCTTATGGCGGGGGGGCCTCAATGAGCAGTTCTTC. Its protein product is CASSLWRGGLNEQFF.

This clonotype has a handful of counts. The rearrangement links TRBV5-1 to TRBJ2-3, with TRBD2 matching 13 bases. CDR3 length: 15 residues. V was pared by 4 bases and J by 5 bases, with 4 bases of the junction left unmatched. Per germline, CDR1 SGHRS and CDR2 YFSETQ. The CDR3 protein is CASSGGLAGVDTQYF. Written as DNA, the CDR3 is TGCGCCAGCAGCGGTGGACTAGCGGGGGTAGATACGCAGTATTTT.

In DNA, the CDR3 is TGTGCCAGCAGTTTCGGCCCTTTCTACGAGCAGTACTTC. Its protein product is CASSFGPFYEQYF. The rearrangement joins TRBV27 to TRBJ2-7; no definite D call. The CDR3 has 13 residues. V lost 3 bases, J lost 3 bases, and 9 bases lay in between. Germline V lookup: CDR1 MNHEY, CDR2 SMNVEV (reference sequence).

Here the CDR3 DNA reads TGTGCCAGCAGTCTCTTGGGGGCAACTAATGAAAAACTGTTTTTT. Residues: CASSLLGATNEKLFF. J is TRBJ1-4 and V is TRBV12-3 or TRBV12-4; D perhaps matches TRBD1 (5 bases). The CDR3 sequence is 15 residues long. V was cut by 5 bases and J by 0 bases, with 10 bases left in between.

The rearrangement uses TRBV11-2 and TRBJ2-3; weak D call: TRBD1 (6 bases). The CDR3 runs to 15 residues. V was cut by 0 bases and J by 4 bases, with 11 bases left in between. Germline CDR1 SGHAT, CDR2 FQNNGV. The CDR3 DNA reads as TGTGCCAGCAGCTTAGAGGGGGCTGGGGCAGATACGCAGTATTTT. It translates to CASSLEGAGADTQYF.

V gene TRBV10-1 combines with J gene TRBJ2-1; D not resolved. The germline V gene has CDR1 WNHNN and CDR2 SYGVQD (reference sequence). The length of the CDR3 is 15 residues. Trimming cost V 5 bases and J 3 bases, with 14 bases left between them. The CDR3 loop reads CASSIRPSLYNEQFF. CDR3 sequence (DNA): TGCGCCAGCAGTATTAGACCGAGCCTCTACAATGAGCAGTTCTTC.

This clonotype was counted only a few times. V usage is TRBV20-1 and J usage is TRBJ2-7; tentative D call: TRBD2 (5 bases). Germline CDR1 DFQATT, CDR2 SNEGSKA (reference sequence). The CDR3 totals 14 residues. V lost 3 bases to trimming and J lost 3 bases, with 15 bases between them. The CDR3 coding sequence is TGCAGTGCTAGTCCCCAGTCGGGGATCTACGAGCAGTACTTC. Translated, it gives CSASPQSGIYEQYF.

This clonotype has at least ten counts. The chain recombines TRBV11-1 with TRBJ2-1; D perhaps matches TRBD2 (5 bases). The CDR3 runs to 15 residues. From germline, CDR1 is SGHAT and CDR2 FQDESV (reference sequence). Trimming removed 5 bases from V and 0 bases from J, with 11 bases in between. The CDR3 DNA reads as TGTGCCAGCAGCGGCGGGTACAGCTCCTACAATGAGCAGTTCTTC. Amino acid sequence: CASSGGYSSYNEQFF.

The chain uses TRBV5-4 and TRBJ2-3; a possible D gene is TRBD1 (6 bases). The CDR3 runs 17 residues. Looked up from germline, CDR1 is SGHNT and CDR2 is YYREEE (reference sequence). Trimming took 2 bases from V and 4 from J, leaving 20 bases between them. The CDR3: CASSLEPGETAADTQYF. As DNA, the CDR3 is TGTGCCAGCAGCTTAGAACCAGGGGAAACAGCCGCAGATACGCAGTATTTT.

This rearrangement joins TRBV4-3 to TRBJ1-2; D not certain. Trimming pared 0 bases from V and 7 bases from J, leaving 9 bases between. The CDR3 spans 13 residues. Germline V gives CDR1 LGHNA, CDR2 YSLEER. CDR3 bases: TGCGCCAGCAGCCAAGATTGGTCGGGTGGCTACACCTTC. It encodes CASSQDWSGGYTF.

J is TRBJ2-7 and V is TRBV18; D is unresolved. CDR3 length equals 10 residues. Germline V gene data show CDR1 as KGHSH and CDR2 as LQKENI. V lost 1 base and J lost 6, with 1 base in between. The CDR3 DNA reads as TGTGCCAGCTCACCACTCGAGCAGTACTTC. This translates into CASSPLEQYF. The complete variable domain, with remaining parts taken from reference TRBV18 and TRBJ2-7, reads NAGVMQNPRHLVRRRGQEARLRCSPMKGHSHVYWYRQLPEEGLKFMVYLQKENIIDESGMPKERFSAEFPKEGPSILRIQQVVRGDSAAYFCASSPLEQYFGPGTRLTVT.

V gene TRBV2 combines with J gene TRBJ2-1, with 7 bases identical to TRBD2. The CDR3 sequence is 16 residues long. Germline V gives CDR1 SNHLY, CDR2 FYNNEI. V shed 6 bases, J shed 1 base, and the junction held 9 bases outside the gene matches. The CDR3 sequence: CASRERLADSYNEQFF. In DNA form, the CDR3 reads TGTGCCAGCAGAGAAAGACTAGCCGATTCCTACAATGAGCAGTTCTTC.